One sample yielded the 15 T cell receptor beta chains listed below, sequenced in a study of kidney transplant recipient with SARS-CoV-2 infection. Each CDR3 protein gets one entry after TCRdb re-called the reads with MiXCR. The table includes fewer than 250,000 distinct CDR3 sequences, 29% detected once. The sample here was a blood sample, taken at baseline and on day 111 from a kidney transplant recipient. The receptors stem from a male patient between 25 and 40 years old who had COVID-19 and was a kidney transplant recipient. A subset of T cells may come from the graft donor.

This clonotype was seen more than once but under ten times. The rearrangement links TRBV7-9 to TRBJ2-1; TRBD2 matches at 10 bases. The ends lost 5 bases at V and 1 base at J; junction bases unmatched: 11. This CDR3 comprises 18 residues. Germline CDR1 is SEHNR and CDR2 is FQNEAQ (reference sequence). CDR3 bases: TGTGCCAGCAGCCAACTAAGCGGGGGGGCCCAATCCTACAATGAGCAGTTCTTC. This encodes CASSQLSGGAQSYNEQFF. Full variable domain (rest looked up from reference TRBV7-9 and TRBJ2-1): DTGVSQNPRHKITKRGQNVTFRCDPISEHNRLYWYRQTLGQGPEFLTYFQNEAQLEKSRLLSDRFSAERPKGSFSTLEIQRTEQGDSAMYLCASSQLSGGAQSYNEQFFGPGTRLTVL.

As regards this clonotype: It may be a read error: a sequence one base away is much more abundant. The chain carries TRBV27 and TRBJ1-5; D is perhaps TRBD1 (6 bases). Germline assignment: CDR1 MNHEY and CDR2 SMNVEV (reference sequence). The CDR3 runs 14 residues. The CDR3 DNA is TGTGCCAACAGTTTGGGGGGCATCAATCAGCCCCAGCATTTT. Translation: CANSLGGINQPQHF.

A remark on this clonotype: This may come from a read error, since a much larger clone is one base off. The gene calls are TRBV11-2 and TRBJ1-4; D possibly corresponds to TRBD1 (5 bases). The V end lost 5 bases, the J end lost 8 bases, and 18 bases lay between the germline ends. This CDR3 region has 15 residues. CDR1 is SGHAT and CDR2 is FQNNGV in the germline V gene. DNA for the CDR3: TGTGCCAGCAGCCTTTTCGGCCAGGGTGGCGAAAAACTGTTTTTT. Translating gives CASSLFGQGGEKLFF. The variable domain in full, with the rest retrieved from reference TRBV11-2 and TRBJ1-4, is EAGVAQSPRYKIIEKRQSVAFWCNPISGHATLYWYQQILGQGPKLLIQFQNNGVVDDSQLPKDRFSAERLKGVDSTLKIQPAKLEDSAVYLCASSLFGQGGEKLFFGSGTQLSVL.

This clonotype was detected ten times or more. J is TRBJ2-7 and V is TRBV2, with 8 bases fitting TRBD1. This CDR3 is built from 14 residues. Trimming took 4 bases from V and 6 from J; bases not matched to a gene: 8. The germline CDR1 and CDR2 sequences are SNHLY and FYNNEI. In DNA form, the CDR3 reads TGTGCCAGCAGTGGACAGGGGATTACGTTCGAGCAGTACTTC. Encoded protein: CASSGQGITFEQYF.

This clonotype was counted many times. This chain uses TRBV3-1 with TRBJ2-2, with D uncertain. The CDR3 extends over 18 amino acids. Germline assignment: CDR1 LGHDT and CDR2 YNNKEL (reference sequence). With 5 bases removed from V and 5 bases from J, the gap between germline ends came to 24 bases. Here the CDR3 reads CASSTFHPISGLTGELFF. The CDR3 nucleotides are TGTGCCAGCAGCACGTTTCATCCCATTTCAGGCTTGACCGGGGAGCTGTTTTTT.

This clonotype occurred many times. The chain carries TRBV28 and TRBJ1-2; D gene uncertain. The CDR3 consists of 15 residues. V was clipped by 6 bases and J by 2 bases, with 16 bases between them. The V gene's germline CDR1 is MDHEN and CDR2 SYDVKM. The CDR3: CASSPPYAGNYGYTF. In DNA, the CDR3 is TGTGCCAGCAGCCCTCCTTACGCGGGGAACTATGGCTACACCTTC.

Notes on this clonotype: A much larger clone differs from this one at a single base, so this may be a read error. The chain carries TRBV6-1 and TRBJ2-7; the match to TRBD1 covers 8 bases. The CDR3 runs 15 residues. Germline CDR1 MNHNS, CDR2 SASEGT. The CDR3 loop reads CARSEMGTGTSEQYF. The CDR3 nucleotides are TGTGCCCGCAGTGAAATGGGGACAGGAACCTCCGAGCAGTACTTC.

Ten or more counts support this clonotype. The chain carries TRBV7-9 and TRBJ2-7; 13 bases agree with TRBD2. V lost 5 bases to trimming and J lost 6 bases; unmatched junction nucleotides: 10. The CDR3 totals 16 residues. Germline V gene sequence: CDR1 SEHNR, CDR2 FQNEAQ (reference sequence). The CDR3 protein is CASSPRTSGSPREQYF. CDR3 nucleotides: TGTGCCAGCAGCCCAAGGACTAGCGGGAGTCCTCGCGAGCAGTACTTC.

This clonotype was recorded at least ten times. This sequence joins TRBV6-4 and TRBJ2-2, with 7 positions matching TRBD1. The CDR3 spans 16 residues. Germline CDR1 MRHNA, CDR2 SNTAGT. V lost 2 bases, J lost 3 bases, and 6 bases stayed unmatched. CDR3 sequence (DNA): TGTGCCAGCAGTGACGAGGGGGCTCACGACACCGGGGAGCTGTTTTTT. Its protein product is CASSDEGAHDTGELFF.

The rearrangement uses TRBV6-5 and TRBJ2-1, with D maybe TRBD1 (5 bases). The CDR3 is 15 amino acids. With 2 bases removed from V and 2 bases from J, the gap between germline ends came to 10 bases. Germline V gene lookup returns CDR1 MNHEY and CDR2 SVGAGI. CDR3 in amino acids: CASSYAGFPYNEQFF. The CDR3 nucleotides read TGTGCCAGCAGTTACGCAGGGTTTCCCTACAATGAGCAGTTCTTC.

In regard to this clonotype: A much bigger clone sits one base away, suggesting this may be a read error. The chain couples TRBV7-2 to TRBJ1-2; possible D gene TRBD1, 5 bases. Germline V gene sequence: CDR1 SGHTA, CDR2 FQGNSA. The CDR3 covers 15 residues. The CDR3 here is CASNLGVEVTYGYTF. CDR3 DNA: TGTGCCAGCAACTTAGGGGTGGAAGTGACGTATGGCTACACCTTC.

The gene calls are TRBV7-9 and TRBJ2-5; maybe TRBD2 (6 bases). V lost 4 bases to trimming and J lost 5 bases, with 17 bases between them. The length of the CDR3 is 15 residues. Looked up from germline, CDR1 is SEHNR and CDR2 is FQNEAQ (reference sequence). This CDR3 reads CASSSTWRGSETQYF. The CDR3 region has the DNA TGTGCCAGCAGCTCGACATGGCGGGGATCGGAGACCCAGTACTTC.

In this sample, this clonotype turned up many times. The J gene is TRBJ2-1, the V gene TRBV6-2 or TRBV6-3; maybe TRBD1 (6 bases). Looked up from germline, CDR1 is MNHEY and CDR2 is SVGEGT. Trimming removed 5 bases at V and 4 bases at J, with 12 bases between. The CDR3 totals 14 residues. The CDR3 nucleotides read TGTGCCAGCAGTATCCCCGGGACATACAATGAGCAGTTCTTC. Translated: CASSIPGTYNEQFF.

A note on this clonotype: Given a much more abundant clone one base away, this may be a read error. The limits of the CDR3 on the DNA are not certain, so only TCRdb's listed CDR3 is given. The V gene is TRBV7-5, the J gene TRBJ1-2. TRBV7-5 is termed a pseudogene. The CDR3 is 19 amino acids long, termini counted. The CDR3 sequence is CISVPEDADEVGKTYGYTF.

As regards this clonotype: A much larger clone lies one base from this, so it may be a read error. This chain links TRBV20-1 with TRBJ2-7; D is uncertain. The V end lost 2 bases, the J end lost 2 bases, and 13 bases lay between the germline ends. The CDR3 length is 14 residues. Germline V gene sequence: CDR1 DFQATT, CDR2 SNEGSKA (reference sequence). CDR3 in amino acids: CSARPGGEPYEQYF. The CDR3 nucleotides are TGCAGTGCTAGACCTGGCGGAGAACCCTACGAGCAGTACTTC.